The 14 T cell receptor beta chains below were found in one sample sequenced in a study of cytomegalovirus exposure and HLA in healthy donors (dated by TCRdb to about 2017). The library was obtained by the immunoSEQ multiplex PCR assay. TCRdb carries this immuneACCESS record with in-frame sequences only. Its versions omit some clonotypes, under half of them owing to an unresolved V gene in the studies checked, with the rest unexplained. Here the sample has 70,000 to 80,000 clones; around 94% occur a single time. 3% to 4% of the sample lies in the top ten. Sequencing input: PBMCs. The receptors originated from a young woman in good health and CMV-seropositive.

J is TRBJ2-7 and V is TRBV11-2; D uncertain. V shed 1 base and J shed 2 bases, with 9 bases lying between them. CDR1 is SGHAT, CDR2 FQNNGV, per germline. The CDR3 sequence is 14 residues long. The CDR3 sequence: CASSLVGRTYEQYF. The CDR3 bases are TGTGCCAGCAGCTTAGTAGGCAGGACCTACGAGCAGTACTTC.

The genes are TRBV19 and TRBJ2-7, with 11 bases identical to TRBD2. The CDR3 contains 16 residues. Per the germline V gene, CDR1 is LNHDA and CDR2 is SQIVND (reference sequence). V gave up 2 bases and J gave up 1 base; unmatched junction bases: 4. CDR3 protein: CASSITSGSGSYEQYF. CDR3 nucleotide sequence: TGTGCCAGTAGTATAACTAGCGGGAGTGGGTCCTACGAGCAGTACTTC. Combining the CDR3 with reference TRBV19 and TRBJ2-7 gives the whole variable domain DGGITQSPKYLFRKEGQNVTLSCEQNLNHDAMYWYRQDPGQGLRLIYYSQIVNDFQKGDIAEGYSVSREKKESFPLTVTSAQKNPTAFYLCASSITSGSGSYEQYFGPGTRLTVT.

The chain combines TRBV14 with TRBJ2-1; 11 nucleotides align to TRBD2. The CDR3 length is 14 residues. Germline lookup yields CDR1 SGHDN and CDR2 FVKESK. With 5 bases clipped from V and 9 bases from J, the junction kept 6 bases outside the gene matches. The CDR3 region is CASSELLAGGEQFF. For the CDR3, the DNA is TGTGCCAGCAGCGAACTTCTAGCGGGGGGTGAGCAGTTCTTC.

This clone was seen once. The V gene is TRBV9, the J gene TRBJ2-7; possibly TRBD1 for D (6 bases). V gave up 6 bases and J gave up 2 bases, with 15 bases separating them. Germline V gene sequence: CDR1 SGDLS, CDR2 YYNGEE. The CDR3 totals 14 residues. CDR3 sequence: CASIERTAPYEQYF. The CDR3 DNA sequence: TGTGCCAGCATCGAGAGGACAGCACCCTACGAGCAGTACTTC. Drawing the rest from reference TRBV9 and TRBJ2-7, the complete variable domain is DSGVTQTPKHLITATGQRVTLRCSPRSGDLSVYWYQQSLDQGLQFLIQYYNGEERAKGNILERFSAQQFPDLHSELNLSSLELGDSALYFCASIERTAPYEQYFGPGTRLTVT.

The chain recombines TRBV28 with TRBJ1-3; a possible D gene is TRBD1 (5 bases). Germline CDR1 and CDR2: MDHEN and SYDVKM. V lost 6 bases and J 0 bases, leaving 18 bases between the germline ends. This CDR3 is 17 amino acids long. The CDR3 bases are TGTGCCAGCAGCCCTTCCCGGACACAACCCTCTGGAAACACCATATATTTT. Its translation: CASSPSRTQPSGNTIYF. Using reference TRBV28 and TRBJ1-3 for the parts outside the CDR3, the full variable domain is DVKVTQSSRYLVKRTGEKVFLECVQDMDHENMFWYRQDPGLGLRLIYFSYDVKMKEKGDIPEGYSVSREKKERFSLILESASTNQTSMYLCASSPSRTQPSGNTIYFGEGSWLTVV.

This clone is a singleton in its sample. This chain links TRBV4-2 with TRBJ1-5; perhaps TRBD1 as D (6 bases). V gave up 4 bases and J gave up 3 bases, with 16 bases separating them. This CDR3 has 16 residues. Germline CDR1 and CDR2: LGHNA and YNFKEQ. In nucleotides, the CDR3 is TGTGCCAGCAGCCCCACACAGGGTCGGAACAATCAGCCCCAGCATTTT. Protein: CASSPTQGRNNQPQHF.

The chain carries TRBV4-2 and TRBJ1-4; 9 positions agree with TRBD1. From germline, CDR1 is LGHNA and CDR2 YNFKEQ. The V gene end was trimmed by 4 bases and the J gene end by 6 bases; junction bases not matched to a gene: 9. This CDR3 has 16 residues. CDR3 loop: CASSPPRGQGYEKLFF. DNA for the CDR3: TGTGCCAGCAGCCCCCCTCGGGGACAGGGTTATGAAAAACTGTTTTTT.

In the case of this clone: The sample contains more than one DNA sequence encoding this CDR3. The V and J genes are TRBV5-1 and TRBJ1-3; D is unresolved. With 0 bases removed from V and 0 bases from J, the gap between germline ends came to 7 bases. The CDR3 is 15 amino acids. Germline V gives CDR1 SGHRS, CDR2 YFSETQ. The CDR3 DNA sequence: TGCGCCAGCAGCTTGGCGGGGAACTCTGGAAACACCATATATTTT. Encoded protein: CASSLAGNSGNTIYF.

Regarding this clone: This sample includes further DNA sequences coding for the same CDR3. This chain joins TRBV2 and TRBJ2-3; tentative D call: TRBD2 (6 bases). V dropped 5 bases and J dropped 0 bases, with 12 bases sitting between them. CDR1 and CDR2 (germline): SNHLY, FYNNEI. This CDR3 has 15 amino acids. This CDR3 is CASSIGGPSTDTQYF. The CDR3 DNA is TGTGCCAGCAGTATCGGAGGGCCTAGCACAGATACGCAGTATTTT.

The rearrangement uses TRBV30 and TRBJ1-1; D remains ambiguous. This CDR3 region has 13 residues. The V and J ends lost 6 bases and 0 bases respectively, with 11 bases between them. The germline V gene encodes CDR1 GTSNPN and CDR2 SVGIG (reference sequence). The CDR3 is CACFSNMNTEAFF. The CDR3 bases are TGTGCCTGCTTCAGTAACATGAACACTGAAGCTTTCTTT.

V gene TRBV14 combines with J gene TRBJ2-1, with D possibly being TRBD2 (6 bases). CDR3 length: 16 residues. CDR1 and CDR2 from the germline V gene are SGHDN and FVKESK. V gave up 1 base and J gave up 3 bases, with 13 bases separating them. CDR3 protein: CASSQVGGNLYNEQFF. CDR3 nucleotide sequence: TGTGCCAGCAGCCAAGTAGGAGGGAACCTCTACAATGAGCAGTTCTTC.

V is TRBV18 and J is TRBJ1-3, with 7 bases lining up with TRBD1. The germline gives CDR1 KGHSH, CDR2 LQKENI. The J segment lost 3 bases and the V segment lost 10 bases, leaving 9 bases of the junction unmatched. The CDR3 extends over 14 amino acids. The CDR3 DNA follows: TGTGCCACCTCCCAAAGGGGGCTTGGAAACACCATATATTTT. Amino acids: CATSQRGLGNTIYF.

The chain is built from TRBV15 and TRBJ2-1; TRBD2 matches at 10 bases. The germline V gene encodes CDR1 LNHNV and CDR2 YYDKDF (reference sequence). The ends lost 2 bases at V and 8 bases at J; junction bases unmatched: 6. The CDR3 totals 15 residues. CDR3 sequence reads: CATSRLAGDRYEQFF. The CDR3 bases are TGTGCCACCAGCAGACTAGCGGGAGATCGGTATGAGCAGTTCTTC.

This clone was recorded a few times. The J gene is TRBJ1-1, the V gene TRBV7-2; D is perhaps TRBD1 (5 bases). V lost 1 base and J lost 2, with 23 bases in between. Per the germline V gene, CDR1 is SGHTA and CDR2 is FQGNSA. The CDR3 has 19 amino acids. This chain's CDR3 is CASSLDFEGVYGYNTEAFF. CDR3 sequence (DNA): TGTGCCAGCAGCTTAGATTTCGAAGGGGTCTATGGCTATAACACTGAAGCTTTCTTT.